One sample yielded the 9 T cell receptor beta chains listed below, sequenced in a study of T cell responses to AZD1222 COVID-19 vaccine. This table comes from immunoSEQ multiplex PCR, and its TCRdb copy is limited to in-frame clones, with some not included. The sample has fewer than 110,000 clones, about 90% seen once; the top ten hold approximately 16%. This specimen was peripheral blood, taken on day 0 of AZD1222 vaccination. The receptors come from an adult in good health.

V is TRBV6-5 and J is TRBJ1-4, with 10 bases identical to TRBD1. The V gene end was trimmed by 8 bases and the J gene end by 5 bases; junction bases not matched to a gene: 5. Germline CDR1 and CDR2: MNHEY and SVGAGI. The CDR3 contains 14 residues. CDR3 DNA: TGTGCCAGCCTTCCGGGACAGGGGAATGAAAAACTGTTTTTT. Amino acid sequence: CASLPGQGNEKLFF.

The rearrangement links TRBV28 to TRBJ1-2, with D tentatively TRBD1 (5 bases). CDR3 length equals 14 residues. The germline V gene has CDR1 MDHEN and CDR2 SYDVKM. Trimming took 7 bases from V and 2 from J, leaving 14 bases between them. CDR3 amino acids: CASTQLGGNYGYTF. CDR3 DNA: TGTGCCAGCACCCAATTGGGGGGGAACTATGGCTACACCTTC.

The J gene is TRBJ1-4, the V gene TRBV5-1; no clear D. This CDR3 has 14 residues. In germline, CDR1 is SGHRS, CDR2 YFSETQ. Between the trimmed V and J ends, which lost 1 base and 0 bases, there was a span of 4 bases. The CDR3 DNA reads as TGCGCCAGCAGCTTGAGGGCAACTAATGAAAAACTGTTTTTT. Its translation is CASSLRATNEKLFF.

The chain links TRBV5-1 to TRBJ2-5, with 8 positions matching TRBD2. CDR3 length equals 16 residues. From germline, CDR1 is SGHRS and CDR2 YFSETQ. V gave up 3 bases and J gave up 0 bases; unmatched junction bases: 7. Written as DNA, the CDR3 is TGCGCCAGCAGCTGGGGCGGGGGGATGTACCAAGAGACCCAGTACTTC. It is translated as CASSWGGGMYQETQYF.

This chain uses TRBV11-2 with TRBJ1-2, with D uncertain. The germline V and J ends were trimmed by 5 bases and 0 bases, with 13 bases remaining between them. The germline CDR1 and CDR2 sequences are SGHAT and FQNNGV. The CDR3 has 15 residues. Written as DNA, the CDR3 is TGTGCCAGCAGCCCGGCCCCCGACTCTAACTATGGCTACACCTTC. It is translated as CASSPAPDSNYGYTF.

In this sample, this clone turned up once. The chain combines TRBV5-8 with TRBJ1-4; a possible D gene is TRBD1 (6 bases). Germline CDR1 reads SGHTS; CDR2 reads YDEGEE. There are 15 residues in the CDR3. Between the trimmed V and J ends, which lost 5 bases and 5 bases, there was a span of 16 bases. The CDR3 sequence is CASSRTLQGNEKLFF. The CDR3 DNA sequence: TGTGCCAGCAGTCGAACCCTACAGGGAAATGAAAAACTGTTTTTT.

The chain recombines TRBV6-1 with TRBJ2-2, with 11 bases that match TRBD2. CDR1 and CDR2 from the germline V gene are MNHNS and SASEGT. The CDR3 spans 16 residues. V lost 4 bases, J lost 2 bases, and 3 bases stayed unmatched. The CDR3 DNA follows: TGTGCCAGCAGTGGGGGACTAGCGGAAAACACCGGGGAGCTGTTTTTT. It codes for CASSGGLAENTGELFF.

The chain combines TRBV9 with TRBJ2-1; D ambiguous. V lost 0 bases and J 0 bases, leaving 7 bases between the germline ends. This CDR3 spans 15 amino acids. Germline V gene data show CDR1 as SGDLS and CDR2 as YYNGEE. The CDR3 DNA is TGTGCCAGCAGCGTAGCAGTGAGCTCCTACAATGAGCAGTTCTTC. The encoded protein is CASSVAVSSYNEQFF.

The chain recombines TRBV2 with TRBJ1-2; 9 nucleotides agree with TRBD1. The CDR3 runs 15 residues. Germline-derived CDR1 and CDR2 are SNHLY and FYNNEI. V trimming: 7 bases; J trimming: 4 bases; junction bases outside the gene matches: 10. In DNA, the CDR3 is TGTGCCAGCAAACAAAACAGGGGGCTTGGCTATGGCTACACCTTC. Translated, it gives CASKQNRGLGYGYTF.